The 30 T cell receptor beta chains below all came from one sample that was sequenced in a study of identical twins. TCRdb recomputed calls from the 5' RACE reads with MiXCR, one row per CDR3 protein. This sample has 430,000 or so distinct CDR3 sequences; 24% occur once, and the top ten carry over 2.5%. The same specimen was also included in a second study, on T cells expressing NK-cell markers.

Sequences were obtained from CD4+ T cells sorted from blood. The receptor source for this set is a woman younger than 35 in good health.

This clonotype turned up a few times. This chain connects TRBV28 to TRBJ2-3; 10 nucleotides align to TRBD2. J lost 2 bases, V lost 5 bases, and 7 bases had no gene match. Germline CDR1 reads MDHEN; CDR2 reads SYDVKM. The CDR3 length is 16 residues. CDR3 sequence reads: CASSLWTSGFTDTQYF. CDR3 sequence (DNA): TGTGCCAGCAGTCTGTGGACTAGCGGATTCACAGATACGCAGTATTTT.

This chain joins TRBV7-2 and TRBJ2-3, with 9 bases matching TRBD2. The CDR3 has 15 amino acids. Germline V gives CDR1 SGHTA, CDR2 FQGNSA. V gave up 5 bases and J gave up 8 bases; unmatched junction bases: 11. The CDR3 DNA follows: TGTGCCAGCAGCCTTAGCGGGAGCCCCCCGGTTACGCAGTATTTT. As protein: CASSLSGSPPVTQYF.

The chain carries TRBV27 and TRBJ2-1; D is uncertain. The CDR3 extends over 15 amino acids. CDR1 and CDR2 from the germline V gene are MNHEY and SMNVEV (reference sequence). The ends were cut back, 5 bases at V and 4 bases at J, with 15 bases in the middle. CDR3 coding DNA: TGTGCCAGCAGTCGCCAATCCCTGACTTACAATGAGCAGTTCTTC. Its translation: CASSRQSLTYNEQFF.

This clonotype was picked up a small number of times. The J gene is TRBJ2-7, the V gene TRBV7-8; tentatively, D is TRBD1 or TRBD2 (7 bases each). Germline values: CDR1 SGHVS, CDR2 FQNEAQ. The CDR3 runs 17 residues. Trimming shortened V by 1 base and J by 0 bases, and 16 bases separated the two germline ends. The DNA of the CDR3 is TGTGCCAGCAGCTTAGGACCCAGGGGGGGGAACTCCTACGAGCAGTACTTC. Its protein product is CASSLGPRGGNSYEQYF.

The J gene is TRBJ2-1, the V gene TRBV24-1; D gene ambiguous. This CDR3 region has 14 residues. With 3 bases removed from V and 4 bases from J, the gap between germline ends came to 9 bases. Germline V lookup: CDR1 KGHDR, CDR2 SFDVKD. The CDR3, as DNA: TGTGCCACCAGTGATGAGACCACATACAATGAGCAGTTCTTC. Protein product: CATSDETTYNEQFF.

The CDR3 region is CASSQRRGPAFF. In DNA, the CDR3 is TGTGCCAGCAGCCAAAGGCGGGGTCCGGCTTTCTTT. The J gene is TRBJ1-1, the V gene TRBV12-3 or TRBV12-4; D remains ambiguous. The CDR3 spans 12 residues. V shed 6 bases and J shed 11 bases, with 16 bases lying between them.

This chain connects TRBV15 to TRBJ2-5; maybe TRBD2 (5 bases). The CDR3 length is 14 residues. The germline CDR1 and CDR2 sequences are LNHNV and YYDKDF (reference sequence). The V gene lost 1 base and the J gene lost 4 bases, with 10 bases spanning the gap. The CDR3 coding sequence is TGTGCCACCAGCAGAGTGGCCAGCGGAGAGACCCAGTACTTC. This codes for CATSRVASGETQYF.

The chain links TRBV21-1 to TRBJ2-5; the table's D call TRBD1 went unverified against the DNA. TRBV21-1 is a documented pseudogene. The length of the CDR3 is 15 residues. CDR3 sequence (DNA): TGTGCCAGCAGCAACAGTGGGCTTATTGAAGAGACCCAGTACTTC. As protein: CASSNSGLIEETQYF.

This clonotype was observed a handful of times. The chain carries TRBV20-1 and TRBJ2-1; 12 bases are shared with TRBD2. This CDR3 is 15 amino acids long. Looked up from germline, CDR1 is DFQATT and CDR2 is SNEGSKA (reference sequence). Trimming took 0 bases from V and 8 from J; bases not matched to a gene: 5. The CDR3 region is CSARDPSGGAYEQFF. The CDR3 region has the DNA TGCAGTGCTAGAGATCCTAGCGGGGGGGCCTATGAGCAGTTCTTC.

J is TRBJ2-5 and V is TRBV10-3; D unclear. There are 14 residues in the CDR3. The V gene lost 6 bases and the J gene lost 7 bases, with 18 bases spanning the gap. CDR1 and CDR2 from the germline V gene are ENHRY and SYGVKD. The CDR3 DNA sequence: TGTGCCATCAGCGGACCGATTGGAGATGGGACCCAGTACTTC. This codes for CAISGPIGDGTQYF.

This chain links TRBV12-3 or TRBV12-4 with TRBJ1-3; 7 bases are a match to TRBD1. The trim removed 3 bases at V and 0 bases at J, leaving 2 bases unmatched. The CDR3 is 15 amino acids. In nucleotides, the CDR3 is TGTGCCAGCAGTTTGAGGACAGGCTCTGGAAACACCATATATTTT. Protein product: CASSLRTGSGNTIYF.

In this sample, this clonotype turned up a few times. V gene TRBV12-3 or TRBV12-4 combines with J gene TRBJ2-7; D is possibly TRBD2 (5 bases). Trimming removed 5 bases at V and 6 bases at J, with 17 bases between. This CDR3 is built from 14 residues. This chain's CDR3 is CASSLEGAGGEQYF. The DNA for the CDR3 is TGTGCCAGCAGTCTCGAGGGTGCAGGAGGCGAGCAGTACTTC.

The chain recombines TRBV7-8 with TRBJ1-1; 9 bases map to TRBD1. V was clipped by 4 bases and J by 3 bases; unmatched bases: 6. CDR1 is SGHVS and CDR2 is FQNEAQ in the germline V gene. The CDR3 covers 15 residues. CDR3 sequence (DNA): TGTGCCAGCAGCTCCAGGGACAGGGCTGACACTGAAGCTTTCTTT. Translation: CASSSRDRADTEAFF.

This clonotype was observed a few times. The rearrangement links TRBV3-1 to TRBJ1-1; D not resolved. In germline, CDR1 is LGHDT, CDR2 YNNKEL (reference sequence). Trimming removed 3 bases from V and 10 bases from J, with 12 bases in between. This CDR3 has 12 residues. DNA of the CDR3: TGTGCCAGCAGCCAGGGCAACGGAGGAGCTTTCTTT. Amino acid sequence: CASSQGNGGAFF.

CDR3 amino acids: CSLRTASYEQYF. CDR3 sequence (DNA): TGCAGCCTTAGGACAGCTTCCTACGAGCAGTACTTC. The gene calls are TRBV29-1 and TRBJ2-7, with D possibly matching TRBD1 (6 bases). The CDR3 length is 12 residues. Trimming pared 8 bases from V and 1 base from J, leaving 12 bases between. CDR1 and CDR2 (germline): SQVTM, ANQGSEA.

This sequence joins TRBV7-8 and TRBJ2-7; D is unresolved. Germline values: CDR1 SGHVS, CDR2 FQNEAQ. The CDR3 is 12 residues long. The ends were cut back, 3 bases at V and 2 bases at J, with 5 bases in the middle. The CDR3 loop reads CASSLKAYEQYF. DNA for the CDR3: TGTGCCAGCAGCTTGAAAGCCTACGAGCAGTACTTC.

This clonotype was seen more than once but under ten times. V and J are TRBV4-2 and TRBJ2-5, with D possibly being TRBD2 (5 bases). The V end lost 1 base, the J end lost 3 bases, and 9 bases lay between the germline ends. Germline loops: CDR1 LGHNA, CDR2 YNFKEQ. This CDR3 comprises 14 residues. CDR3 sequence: CASSQVAGKETQYF. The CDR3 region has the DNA TGTGCCAGCAGCCAAGTCGCCGGGAAAGAGACCCAGTACTTC.

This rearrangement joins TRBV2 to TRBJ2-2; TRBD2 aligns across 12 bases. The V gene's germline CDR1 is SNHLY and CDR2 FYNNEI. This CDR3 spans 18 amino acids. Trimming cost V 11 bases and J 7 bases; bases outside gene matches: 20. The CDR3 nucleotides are TGTGCCTTCAGTGCCCGACTAGCGGGAGTATTTCTAGGCGGGGAGCTGTTTTTT. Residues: CAFSARLAGVFLGGELFF.

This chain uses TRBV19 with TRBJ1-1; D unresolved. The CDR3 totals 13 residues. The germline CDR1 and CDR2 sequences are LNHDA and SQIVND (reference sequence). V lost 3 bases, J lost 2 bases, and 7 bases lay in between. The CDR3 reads CASSIYGNTEAFF. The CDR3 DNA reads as TGTGCCAGTAGTATTTACGGTAACACTGAAGCTTTCTTT.

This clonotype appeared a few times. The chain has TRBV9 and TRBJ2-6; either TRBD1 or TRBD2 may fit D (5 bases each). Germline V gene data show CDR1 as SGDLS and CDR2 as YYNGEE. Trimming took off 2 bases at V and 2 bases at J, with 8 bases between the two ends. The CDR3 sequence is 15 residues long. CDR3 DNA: TGTGCCAGCAGCGTTTCGGGGCCTGGGGCCAACGTCCTGACTTTC. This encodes CASSVSGPGANVLTF. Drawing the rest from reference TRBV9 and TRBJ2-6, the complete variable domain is DSGVTQTPKHLITATGQRVTLRCSPRSGDLSVYWYQQSLDQGLQFLIQYYNGEERAKGNILERFSAQQFPDLHSELNLSSLELGDSALYFCASSVSGPGANVLTFGAGSRLTVL.

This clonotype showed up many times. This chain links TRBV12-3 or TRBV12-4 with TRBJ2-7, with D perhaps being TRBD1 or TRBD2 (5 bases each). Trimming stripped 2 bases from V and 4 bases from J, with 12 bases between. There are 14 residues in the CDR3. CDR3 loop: CASSLSSGGYEQYF. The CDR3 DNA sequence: TGTGCCAGCAGTTTATCTAGTGGGGGATACGAGCAGTACTTC.

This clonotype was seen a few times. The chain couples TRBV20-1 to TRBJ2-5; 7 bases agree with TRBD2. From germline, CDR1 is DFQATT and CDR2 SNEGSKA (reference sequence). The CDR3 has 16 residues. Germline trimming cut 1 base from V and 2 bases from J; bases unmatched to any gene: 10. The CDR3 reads CSARVRRTGGQETQYF. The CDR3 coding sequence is TGCAGTGCTAGAGTGAGAAGAACGGGAGGACAAGAGACCCAGTACTTC.

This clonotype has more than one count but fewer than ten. The CDR3, as DNA: TGTGCCAGCAGCTTGCTTAGCGGGAGCTCCTACAATGAGCAGTTCTTC. Its protein product is CASSLLSGSSYNEQFF. The gene calls are TRBV5-6 and TRBJ2-1, with TRBD2 matching over 9 bases. The V and J ends lost 1 base and 0 bases, in that order; junction bases with no gene match: 2. In germline, CDR1 is SGHDT, CDR2 YYEEEE. The CDR3 sequence is 16 residues long.

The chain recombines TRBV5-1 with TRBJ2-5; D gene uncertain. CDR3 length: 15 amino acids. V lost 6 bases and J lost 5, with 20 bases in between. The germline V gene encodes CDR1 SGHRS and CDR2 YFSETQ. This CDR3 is CASNLGPSLPETQYF. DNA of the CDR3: TGCGCCAGCAACCTTGGGCCTTCGCTTCCCGAGACCCAGTACTTC. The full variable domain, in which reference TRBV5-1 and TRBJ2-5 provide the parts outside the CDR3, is KAGVTQTPRYLIKTRGQQVTLSCSPISGHRSVSWYQQTPGQGLQFLFEYFSETQRNKGNFPGRFSGRQFSNSRSEMNVSTLELGDSALYLCASNLGPSLPETQYFGPGTRLLVL.

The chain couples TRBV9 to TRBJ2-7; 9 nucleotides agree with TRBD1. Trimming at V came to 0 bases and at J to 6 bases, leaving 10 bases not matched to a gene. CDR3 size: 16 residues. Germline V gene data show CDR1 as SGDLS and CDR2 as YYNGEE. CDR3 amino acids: CASSVAPTDRGSEQYF. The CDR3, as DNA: TGTGCCAGCAGCGTAGCTCCGACGGACAGGGGTTCCGAGCAGTACTTC.

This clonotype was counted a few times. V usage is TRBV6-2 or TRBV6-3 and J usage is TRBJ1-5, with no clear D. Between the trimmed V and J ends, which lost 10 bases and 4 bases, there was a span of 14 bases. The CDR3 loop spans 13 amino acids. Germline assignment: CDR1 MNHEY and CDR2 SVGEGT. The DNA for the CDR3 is TGTGCCACCCGGAGTACGGGGAATCAGCCCCAGCATTTT. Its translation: CATRSTGNQPQHF.

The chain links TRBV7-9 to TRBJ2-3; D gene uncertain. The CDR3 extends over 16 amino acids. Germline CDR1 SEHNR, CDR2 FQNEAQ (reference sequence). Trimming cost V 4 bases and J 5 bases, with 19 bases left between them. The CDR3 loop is CASSSYSSVLKDTQYF. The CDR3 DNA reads TGTGCCAGCAGCTCCTACTCAAGTGTACTGAAAGATACGCAGTATTTT.

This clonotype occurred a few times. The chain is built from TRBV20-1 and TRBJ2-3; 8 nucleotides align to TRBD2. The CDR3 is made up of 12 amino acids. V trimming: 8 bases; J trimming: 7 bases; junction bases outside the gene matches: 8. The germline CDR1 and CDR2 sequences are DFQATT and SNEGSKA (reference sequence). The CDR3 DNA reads TGCAGTTCCCGGGGGGGCGGGAATACGCAGTATTTT. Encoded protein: CSSRGGGNTQYF.

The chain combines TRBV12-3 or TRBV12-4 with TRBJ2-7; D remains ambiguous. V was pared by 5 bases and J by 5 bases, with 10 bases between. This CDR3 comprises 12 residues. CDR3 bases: TGTGCCAGCAGTGGGCGTATCGACGAGCAGTACTTC. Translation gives CASSGRIDEQYF.

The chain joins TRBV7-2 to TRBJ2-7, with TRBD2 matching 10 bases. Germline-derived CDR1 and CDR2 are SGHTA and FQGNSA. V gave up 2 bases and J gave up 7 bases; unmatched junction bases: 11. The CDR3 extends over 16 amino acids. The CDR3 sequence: CASSLIVSGGAGEQYF. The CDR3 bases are TGTGCCAGCAGCTTAATTGTCAGCGGGGGGGCGGGTGAGCAGTACTTC. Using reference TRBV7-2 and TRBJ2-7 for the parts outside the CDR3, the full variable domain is GAGVSQSPSNKVTEKGKDVELRCDPISGHTALYWYRQSLGQGLEFLIYFQGNSAPDKSGLPSDRFSAERTGGSVSTLTIQRTQQEDSAVYLCASSLIVSGGAGEQYFGPGTRLTVT.